These 16 T cell receptor beta chains came from one sample sequenced in a study of cytomegalovirus exposure and HLA in healthy donors. 13 Jbeta primers and 60 Vbeta primers were used for the PCR. TCRdb's table, derived via immunoSEQ multiplex PCR, lists solely in-frame clones and lacks some. The table has tens of thousands of clones, about three quarters seen once. The sequencing input was PBMCs. The receptors come from a woman aged 25 to 39 in good health and CMV-seronegative.

V and J are TRBV4-1 and TRBJ1-3, with D possibly TRBD1 on 6 matching bases. Trimming cost V 5 bases and J 0 bases, with 23 bases left between them. CDR1 and CDR2 from the germline V gene are MGHRA and YSYEKL. The CDR3 covers 19 residues. CDR3 sequence: CASSTDAIQTGYSGNTIYF. The CDR3 nucleotides are TGCGCCAGCAGCACTGACGCAATCCAAACAGGGTACTCTGGAAACACCATATATTTT.

This sequence joins TRBV25-1 and TRBJ2-5, with 10 bases identical to TRBD2. The CDR3 runs to 18 residues. Germline CDR1 reads MGHDK; CDR2 reads SYGVNS. J was trimmed by 5 bases and V by 1 base; bases with no gene match: 13. The CDR3 sequence is CASSEWTSGGLGAETQYF. The CDR3 DNA reads TGTGCCAGCAGTGAATGGACTAGCGGTGGGCTAGGGGCTGAGACCCAGTACTTC.

The chain employs TRBV6-5 and TRBJ1-1; possibly TRBD1 for D (5 bases). Germline values: CDR1 MNHEY, CDR2 SVGAGI. The CDR3 runs 13 residues. V was cut by 10 bases and J by 2 bases, with 14 bases left in between. The CDR3 coding sequence is TGTGCCACGCAGAAGGGGATAAACACTGAAGCTTTCTTT. It encodes CATQKGINTEAFF.

This chain uses TRBV20-1 with TRBJ2-1; D gene ambiguous. Per germline, CDR1 DFQATT and CDR2 SNEGSKA (reference sequence). Trimming stripped 7 bases from V and 5 bases from J, with 9 bases between. The CDR3 spans 11 residues. The CDR3 nucleotides read TGCAGTGGGCGCGCGGACAATGAGCAGTTCTTC. It codes for CSGRADNEQFF.

V gene TRBV10-3 combines with J gene TRBJ1-2, with D unresolved. Deletions cut 0 bases from V and 1 base from J, with 21 bases between. Germline V gene data show CDR1 as ENHRY and CDR2 as SYGVKD. CDR3 length: 19 amino acids. The CDR3 coding sequence is TGTGCCATCAGTGAGTCCGACCAGAGAGGAGCGAGTAATAACTATGGCTACACCTTC. This encodes CAISESDQRGASNNYGYTF.

CDR3 amino acids: CASSYSGQGGYEQYF. The CDR3 DNA reads TGTGCCAGCAGTTACTCGGGGCAGGGCGGTTACGAGCAGTACTTC. The chain uses TRBV6-5 and TRBJ2-7, with D perhaps TRBD1 (5 bases). The ends were cut back, 0 bases at V and 4 bases at J, with 13 bases in the middle. CDR1 is MNHEY, CDR2 SVGAGI, per germline. This CDR3 is built from 15 residues.

This sequence joins TRBV13 and TRBJ2-5; D is perhaps TRBD2 (6 bases). The CDR3 extends over 16 amino acids. Per germline, CDR1 PRHDT and CDR2 FYEKMQ (reference sequence). Trimming took off 5 bases at V and 1 base at J, with 17 bases between the two ends. CDR3 protein: CASSLYRRDVQETQYF. CDR3 in DNA: TGTGCCAGCAGCCTGTATCGGCGGGACGTCCAAGAGACCCAGTACTTC.

This chain connects TRBV7-9 to TRBJ2-2, with D possibly matching TRBD2 (7 bases). Germline values: CDR1 SEHNR, CDR2 FQNEAQ (reference sequence). This CDR3 region has 16 residues. Trimming took 5 bases from V and 1 from J, leaving 14 bases between them. CDR3 loop: CASSPLGGENTGELFF. The CDR3 DNA is TGTGCCAGCAGCCCCCTAGGGGGGGAGAACACCGGGGAGCTGTTTTTT. Filled out from reference TRBV7-9 and TRBJ2-2, the complete variable domain reads DTGVSQNPRHKITKRGQNVTFRCDPISEHNRLYWYRQTLGQGPEFLTYFQNEAQLEKSRLLSDRFSAERPKGSFSTLEIQRTEQGDSAMYLCASSPLGGENTGELFFGEGSRLTVL.

The J gene is TRBJ2-5, the V gene TRBV7-9; maybe TRBD1 (6 bases). The germline gives CDR1 SEHNR, CDR2 FQNEAQ (reference sequence). CDR3 length: 13 amino acids. The V end lost 8 bases, the J end lost 0 bases, and 10 bases lay between the germline ends. The CDR3 protein is CASRAGDQETQYF. The CDR3 coding sequence is TGTGCCAGCCGTGCAGGGGACCAAGAGACCCAGTACTTC. Looking up the rest from reference TRBV7-9 and TRBJ2-5 gives the full variable domain: DTGVSQNPRHKITKRGQNVTFRCDPISEHNRLYWYRQTLGQGPEFLTYFQNEAQLEKSRLLSDRFSAERPKGSFSTLEIQRTEQGDSAMYLCASRAGDQETQYFGPGTRLLVL.

This clone showed up just a few times. The DNA for the CDR3 is TGCAGCGTTGAGGTTTCCAGGGGCTACGAGCAGTACTTC. Translating it yields CSVEVSRGYEQYF. V and J are TRBV29-1 and TRBJ2-7; weak D call: TRBD1 (6 bases). CDR1 SQVTM and CDR2 ANQGSEA come from the germline V gene. The CDR3 has 13 amino acids. V was clipped by 3 bases and J by 3 bases, with 12 bases between them.

This clone was detected a few times. The chain links TRBV18 to TRBJ2-1; D gene ambiguous. The CDR3 covers 16 residues. In germline, CDR1 is KGHSH, CDR2 LQKENI. V lost 2 bases and J lost 3, with 14 bases in between. In nucleotides, the CDR3 is TGTGCCAGCTCACCAGCGGTCGACTCCTTCTACAATGAGCAGTTCTTC. Its protein is CASSPAVDSFYNEQFF.

The chain combines TRBV6-5 with TRBJ1-1; possibly TRBD1 for D (5 bases). CDR3 size: 15 residues. V lost 5 bases, J lost 4 bases, and 17 bases lay in between. Germline V gene sequence: CDR1 MNHEY, CDR2 SVGAGI. This CDR3 is CASSRVGRGSTEAFF. CDR3 in DNA: TGTGCCAGCAGTCGGGTCGGACGGGGGAGCACTGAAGCTTTCTTT.

The chain links TRBV29-1 to TRBJ2-5; the D gene is possibly TRBD1 (6 bases). This CDR3 comprises 12 residues. Trimming took 8 bases from V and 3 from J, leaving 13 bases between them. CDR1 is SQVTM and CDR2 is ANQGSEA in the germline V gene. The CDR3 reads CSLVGGEETQYF. For the CDR3, the DNA is TGCAGCTTAGTTGGGGGCGAAGAGACCCAGTACTTC.

The V and J genes are TRBV7-9 and TRBJ1-2; D remains ambiguous. The CDR3 consists of 14 residues. V was cut by 1 base and J by 4 bases, with 10 bases left in between. Looked up from germline, CDR1 is SEHNR and CDR2 is FQNEAQ (reference sequence). The CDR3 coding sequence is TGTGCCAGCAGCTTAGTTCGGGATTTCTATGGCTACACCTTC. Translation gives CASSLVRDFYGYTF.

The chain couples TRBV7-9 to TRBJ1-2, with TRBD1 as a possible D gene (5 bases). Germline V lookup: CDR1 SEHNR, CDR2 FQNEAQ (reference sequence). The CDR3 length is 14 residues. The ends were cut back, 1 base at V and 4 bases at J, with 10 bases in the middle. CDR3 sequence reads: CASSLGDSPYGYTF. CDR3 DNA: TGTGCCAGCAGCTTAGGAGACAGCCCCTATGGCTACACCTTC.

The chain couples TRBV5-1 to TRBJ2-3, with TRBD1 matching over 8 bases. There are 14 residues in the CDR3. V was clipped by 6 bases and J by 6 bases; unmatched bases: 9. Germline lookup yields CDR1 SGHRS and CDR2 YFSETQ. The CDR3 loop is CASTGGFSSDTQYF. CDR3 sequence (DNA): TGCGCCAGCACAGGGGGCTTTTCCTCCGATACGCAGTATTTT.